These 20 T cell receptor beta chains came from one sample sequenced in a study of T-cell reconstitution after alpha-beta-depleted transplantation in children. Preparation of the TCRbeta library involved a method that used unique molecular identifiers. TCRdb fed the PCR reads into MiXCR, producing one record per CDR3 protein. The sample lists almost 250,000 distinct CDR3 sequences; about 23% were seen once. This material consisted of PBMCs, taken before TCRalphabeta/CD19-depleted stem cell transplant. The receptors shown here come from a girl aged 2-10 years with Fanconi anemia, due to receive a stem cell transplant.

This clonotype was observed at least ten times. The genes are TRBV6-5 and TRBJ2-3; the match to TRBD2 covers 10 bases. The germline V gene encodes CDR1 MNHEY and CDR2 SVGAGI. After removal of 6 bases from V and 3 bases from J, the junction contained 3 bases not matched to a gene. The CDR3 is 14 residues long. CDR3 sequence reads: CASSRAGGTDTQYF. CDR3 bases: TGTGCCAGCAGCAGAGCGGGGGGGACAGATACGCAGTATTTT.

This clonotype appeared many times. The chain is built from TRBV29-1 and TRBJ2-7; 7 bases agree with TRBD2. CDR1 and CDR2 from the germline V gene are SQVTM and ANQGSEA. The CDR3 runs to 16 residues. The V gene end was trimmed by 3 bases and the J gene end by 1 base; junction bases not matched to a gene: 12. This CDR3 reads CSVEGGGGHSSYEQYF. CDR3 DNA: TGCAGCGTTGAGGGGGGGGGAGGACACTCTTCCTACGAGCAGTACTTC.

The chain uses TRBV20-1 and TRBJ2-2, with TRBD2 identical over 8 bases. The CDR3 runs to 18 residues. The ends lost 5 bases at V and 4 bases at J; junction bases unmatched: 18. Germline assignment: CDR1 DFQATT and CDR2 SNEGSKA (reference sequence). CDR3 DNA sequence: TGCAGTGCTCACGTCGTGAGGCGCGGGGGGCCTTCCACCGGGGAGCTGTTTTTT. As protein: CSAHVVRRGGPSTGELFF.

The chain couples TRBV7-6 to TRBJ2-7; D remains unclear. V lost 2 bases, J lost 2 bases, and 16 bases lay in between. Germline V gene sequence: CDR1 SGHVS, CDR2 FNYEAQ. CDR3 size: 16 residues. The chain's CDR3 is CASSLYTGPPAYEQYF. DNA of the CDR3: TGTGCCAGCAGCTTATATACCGGGCCCCCGGCCTACGAGCAGTACTTC.

The chain couples TRBV7-6 to TRBJ2-3; TRBD1 might be the D (6 bases). V was clipped by 2 bases and J by 2 bases, with 11 bases between them. The CDR3 contains 15 residues. The germline gives CDR1 SGHVS, CDR2 FNYEAQ. CDR3: CASSLNRDLTDTQYF. The CDR3 DNA sequence: TGTGCCAGCAGCTTAAACAGGGACCTCACAGATACGCAGTATTTT.

This clonotype has a single count. The junction differs from germline at one of its ends, possibly a read error. V usage is TRBV6-1 and J usage is TRBJ2-2; unclear D gene. The germline V gene has CDR1 MNHNS and CDR2 SASEGT. The CDR3 extends over 13 amino acids. The CDR3 spells CASTDSFTWELFF. In nucleotides, the CDR3 is TGTGCCAGCACAGACTCCTTCACCTGGGAGCTGTTTTTT.

V is TRBV7-2 and J is TRBJ2-7, with 8 positions matching TRBD1. Germline V CDR1 and CDR2: SGHTA, FQGNSA. Trimming removed 2 bases from V and 5 bases from J; junction bases left unmatched: 8. The CDR3 runs 15 residues. The chain's CDR3 is CASSLNDRGWDEQYF. The DNA of the CDR3 is TGTGCCAGCAGCTTAAACGACAGGGGATGGGACGAGCAGTACTTC.

There are a few counts of this clonotype. This chain joins TRBV29-1 and TRBJ2-3; 9 bases agree with TRBD1. V gave up 5 bases and J gave up 2 bases; unmatched junction bases: 5. This CDR3 spans 14 amino acids. Germline CDR1 SQVTM, CDR2 ANQGSEA. Written as DNA, the CDR3 is TGCAGCGTTCTACACAGGGGGCACACAGATACGCAGTATTTT. This translates into CSVLHRGHTDTQYF.

The table lists this clonotype with a few counts. V and J are TRBV29-1 and TRBJ2-5, with a weak D call TRBD1 (5 bases). Germline loops: CDR1 SQVTM, CDR2 ANQGSEA. V was pared by 0 bases and J by 5 bases, with 10 bases between. The CDR3 totals 13 residues. CDR3 in amino acids: CSVEDQGVETQYF. The CDR3 DNA reads as TGCAGCGTTGAAGATCAAGGGGTCGAGACCCAGTACTTC.

V and J are TRBV29-1 and TRBJ2-2; 8 bases align to TRBD1. There are 14 residues in the CDR3. The germline CDR1 and CDR2 sequences are SQVTM and ANQGSEA. V dropped 4 bases and J dropped 4; count of bases not matched to a gene: 5. CDR3 protein: CSVGWTGITGELFF. The CDR3 DNA follows: TGCAGCGTTGGGTGGACAGGGATCACCGGGGAGCTGTTTTTT.

V and J are TRBV20-1 and TRBJ1-2, with no clear D. The CDR3 spans 11 residues. The germline gives CDR1 DFQATT, CDR2 SNEGSKA (reference sequence). V lost 2 bases to trimming and J lost 6 bases, with 7 bases between them. This chain's CDR3 is CSARLRDGYTF. The CDR3 coding sequence is TGCAGTGCTAGATTGAGGGATGGCTACACCTTC.

This clonotype came up many times. This sequence joins TRBV7-2 and TRBJ2-1; D is unresolved. Trimming removed 4 bases from V and 4 bases from J, with 14 bases in between. In germline, CDR1 is SGHTA, CDR2 FQGNSA. This CDR3 spans 15 amino acids. The CDR3 nucleotides are TGTGCCAGCAGCTCCGGTTATCCTCAATACAATGAGCAGTTCTTC. It translates to CASSSGYPQYNEQFF.

This chain uses TRBV10-2 with TRBJ2-1; 11 bases match TRBD2. Germline assignment: CDR1 WSHSY and CDR2 SAAADI. The V and J ends lost 5 bases and 2 bases, in that order; junction bases with no gene match: 5. This CDR3 comprises 16 residues. DNA of the CDR3: TGCGCCAGCAGTACAATACTAGCGGGAGCCTACAATGAGCAGTTCTTC. It specifies CASSTILAGAYNEQFF.

This clonotype was found many times. This rearrangement joins TRBV3-1 to TRBJ2-1, with D perhaps TRBD2 (6 bases). The CDR3 contains 13 residues. Germline CDR1 LGHDT, CDR2 YNNKEL (reference sequence). V was clipped by 2 bases and J by 6 bases, with 8 bases between them. DNA of the CDR3: TGTGCCAGCAGCCAAAATAGCGGCAATGAGCAGTTCTTC. Its protein product is CASSQNSGNEQFF.

This clonotype appeared many times. The V gene is TRBV7-9, the J gene TRBJ2-3, with D perhaps TRBD2 (6 bases). Per germline, CDR1 SEHNR and CDR2 FQNEAQ (reference sequence). This CDR3 contains 15 residues. V shed 6 bases and J shed 0 bases, with 13 bases lying between them. The chain's CDR3 is CASRVGLTSTDTQYF. The CDR3 DNA is TGTGCCAGCAGGGTAGGACTAACTAGCACAGATACGCAGTATTTT. The entire variable domain, with the rest obtained from reference TRBV7-9 and TRBJ2-3, is as follows: DTGVSQNPRHKITKRGQNVTFRCDPISEHNRLYWYRQTLGQGPEFLTYFQNEAQLEKSRLLSDRFSAERPKGSFSTLEIQRTEQGDSAMYLCASRVGLTSTDTQYFGPGTRLTVL.

This clonotype was seen only a few times. The chain employs TRBV3-1 and TRBJ2-1; 8 bases fit TRBD1. The V segment lost 4 bases and the J segment 6 bases; nucleotides outside the gene matches: 2. In germline, CDR1 is LGHDT, CDR2 YNNKEL (reference sequence). The CDR3 spans 13 residues. CDR3 coding DNA: TGTGCCAGCAGCCGGACAGGGCGCAATGAGCAGTTCTTC. Protein: CASSRTGRNEQFF.

This clonotype was picked up a small number of times. V is TRBV4-1 and J is TRBJ1-1, with TRBD1 identical over 8 bases. V trimming: 4 bases; J trimming: 4 bases; junction bases outside the gene matches: 2. CDR3 length equals 13 residues. Germline V CDR1 and CDR2: MGHRA, YSYEKL. The CDR3, as DNA: TGCGCCAGCAGCCCTGACAGGGGCACTGAAGCTTTCTTT. Protein product: CASSPDRGTEAFF.

A few counts support this clonotype. This chain joins TRBV20-1 and TRBJ2-1; D may match TRBD1 or TRBD2 (6 bases each). Looked up from germline, CDR1 is DFQATT and CDR2 is SNEGSKA (reference sequence). The CDR3 sequence is 15 residues long. Trimming removed 2 bases at V and 4 bases at J, with 15 bases between. CDR3 region: CSARTPGGTYNEQFF. Written as DNA, the CDR3 is TGCAGTGCTAGAACCCCTGGCGGGACATACAATGAGCAGTTCTTC.

This clonotype was found once. CDR3 protein: CAWSPMGQGHQPQHF. CDR3 DNA sequence: TGTGCCTGGAGTCCTATGGGACAGGGACATCAGCCCCAGCATTTT. This chain joins TRBV30 and TRBJ1-5; 9 nucleotides align to TRBD1. Germline lookup yields CDR1 GTSNPN and CDR2 SVGIG (reference sequence). Losses at the gene ends were 2 bases for V and 5 bases for J; bases not matched to a gene: 7. The CDR3 consists of 15 residues.

This clonotype was picked up a small number of times. The rearrangement joins TRBV12-3 or TRBV12-4 to TRBJ2-1; 7 bases match TRBD2. CDR3 length: 16 amino acids. The V segment lost 0 bases and the J segment 0 bases; nucleotides outside the gene matches: 2. The CDR3 is CASSLAGGSSYNEQFF. The CDR3 nucleotides are TGTGCCAGCAGTTTAGCTGGCGGGAGCTCCTACAATGAGCAGTTCTTC.